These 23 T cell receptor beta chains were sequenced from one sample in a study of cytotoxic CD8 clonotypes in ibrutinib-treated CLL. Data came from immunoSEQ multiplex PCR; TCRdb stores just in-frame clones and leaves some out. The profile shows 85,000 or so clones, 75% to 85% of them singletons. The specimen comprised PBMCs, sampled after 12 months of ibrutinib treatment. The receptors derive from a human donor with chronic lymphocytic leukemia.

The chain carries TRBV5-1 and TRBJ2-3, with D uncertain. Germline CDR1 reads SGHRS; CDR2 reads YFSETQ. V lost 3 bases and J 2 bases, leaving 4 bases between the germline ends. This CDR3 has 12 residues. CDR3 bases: TGCGCCAGCAGCTCAGCCACAGATACGCAGTATTTT. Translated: CASSSATDTQYF.

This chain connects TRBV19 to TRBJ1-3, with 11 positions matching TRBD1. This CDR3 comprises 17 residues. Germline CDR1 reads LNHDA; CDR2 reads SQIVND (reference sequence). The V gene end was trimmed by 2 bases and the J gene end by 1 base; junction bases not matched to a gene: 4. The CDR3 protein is CASSISGQGASGNTIYF. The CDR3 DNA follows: TGTGCCAGTAGTATATCCGGACAGGGGGCATCTGGAAACACCATATATTTT. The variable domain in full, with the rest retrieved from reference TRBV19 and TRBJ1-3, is DGGITQSPKYLFRKEGQNVTLSCEQNLNHDAMYWYRQDPGQGLRLIYYSQIVNDFQKGDIAEGYSVSREKKESFPLTVTSAQKNPTAFYLCASSISGQGASGNTIYFGEGSWLTVV.

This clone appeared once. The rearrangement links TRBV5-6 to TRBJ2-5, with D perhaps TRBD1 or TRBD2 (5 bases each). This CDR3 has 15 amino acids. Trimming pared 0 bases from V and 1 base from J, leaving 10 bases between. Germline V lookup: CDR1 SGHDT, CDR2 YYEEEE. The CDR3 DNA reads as TGTGCCAGCAGCTTGGCGGGGACCATCCAAGAGACCCAGTACTTC. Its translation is CASSLAGTIQETQYF.

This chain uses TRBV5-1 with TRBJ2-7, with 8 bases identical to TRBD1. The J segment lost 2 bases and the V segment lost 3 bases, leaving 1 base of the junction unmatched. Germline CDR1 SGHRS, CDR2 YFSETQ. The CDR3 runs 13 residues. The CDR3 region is CASSSDRAYEQYF. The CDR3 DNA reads TGCGCCAGCAGCTCGGACAGGGCCTACGAGCAGTACTTC. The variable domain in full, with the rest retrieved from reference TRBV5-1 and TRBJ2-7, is KAGVTQTPRYLIKTRGQQVTLSCSPISGHRSVSWYQQTPGQGLQFLFEYFSETQRNKGNFPGRFSGRQFSNSRSEMNVSTLELGDSALYLCASSSDRAYEQYFGPGTRLTVT.

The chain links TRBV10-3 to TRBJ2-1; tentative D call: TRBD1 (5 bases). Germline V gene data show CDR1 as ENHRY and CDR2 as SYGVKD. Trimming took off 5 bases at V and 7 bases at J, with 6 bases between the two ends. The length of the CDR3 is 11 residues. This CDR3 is CAISSGNEQFF. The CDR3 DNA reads TGTGCCATCAGTTCAGGGAATGAGCAGTTCTTC.

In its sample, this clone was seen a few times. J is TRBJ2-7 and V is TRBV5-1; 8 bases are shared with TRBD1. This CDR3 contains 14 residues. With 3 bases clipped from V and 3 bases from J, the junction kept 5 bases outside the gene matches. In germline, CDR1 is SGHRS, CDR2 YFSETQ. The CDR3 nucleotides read TGCGCCAGCAGCTCCCAGGGGGCTCTCTACGAGCAGTACTTC. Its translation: CASSSQGALYEQYF.

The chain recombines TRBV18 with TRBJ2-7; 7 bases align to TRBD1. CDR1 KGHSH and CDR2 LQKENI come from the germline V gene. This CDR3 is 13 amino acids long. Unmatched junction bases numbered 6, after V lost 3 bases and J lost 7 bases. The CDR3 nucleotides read TGTGCCAGCTCACCGATAGGGGGCGGGGAGCAGTACTTC. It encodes CASSPIGGGEQYF.

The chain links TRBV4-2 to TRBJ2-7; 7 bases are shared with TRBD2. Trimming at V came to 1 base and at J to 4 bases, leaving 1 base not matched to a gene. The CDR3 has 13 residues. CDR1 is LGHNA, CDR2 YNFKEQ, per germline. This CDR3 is CASSQVRGYEQYF. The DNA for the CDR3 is TGTGCCAGCAGCCAAGTGCGGGGGTACGAGCAGTACTTC.

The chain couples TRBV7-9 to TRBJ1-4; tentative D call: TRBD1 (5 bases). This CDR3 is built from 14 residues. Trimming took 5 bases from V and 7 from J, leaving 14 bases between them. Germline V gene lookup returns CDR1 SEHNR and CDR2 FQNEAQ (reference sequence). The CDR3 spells CASSPRGAGEKLFF. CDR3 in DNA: TGTGCCAGCAGCCCACGTGGGGCGGGTGAAAAACTGTTTTTT.

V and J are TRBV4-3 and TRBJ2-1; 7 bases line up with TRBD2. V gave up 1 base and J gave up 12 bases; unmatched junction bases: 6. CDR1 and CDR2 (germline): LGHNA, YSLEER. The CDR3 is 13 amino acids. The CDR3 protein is CASSQGLATLQFF. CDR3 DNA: TGCGCCAGCAGCCAAGGACTAGCCACCCTGCAGTTCTTC.

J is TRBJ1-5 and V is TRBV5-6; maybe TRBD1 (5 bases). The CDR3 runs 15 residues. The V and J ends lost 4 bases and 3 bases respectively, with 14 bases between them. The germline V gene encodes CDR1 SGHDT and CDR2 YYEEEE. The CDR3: CASSRGWGNNQPQHF. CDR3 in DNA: TGTGCCAGCAGCCGCGGCTGGGGGAACAATCAGCCCCAGCATTTT.

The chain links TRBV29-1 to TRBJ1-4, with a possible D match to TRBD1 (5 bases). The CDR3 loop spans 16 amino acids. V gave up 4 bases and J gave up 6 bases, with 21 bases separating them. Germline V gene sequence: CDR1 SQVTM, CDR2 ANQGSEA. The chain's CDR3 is CSVGGGGGGWDEKLFF. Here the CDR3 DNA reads TGCAGCGTTGGTGGGGGAGGTGGCGGTTGGGATGAAAAACTGTTTTTT.

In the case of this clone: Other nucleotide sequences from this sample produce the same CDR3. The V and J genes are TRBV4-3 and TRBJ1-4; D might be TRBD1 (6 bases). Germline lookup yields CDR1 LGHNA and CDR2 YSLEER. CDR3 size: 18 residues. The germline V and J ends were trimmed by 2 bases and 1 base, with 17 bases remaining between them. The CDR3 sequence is CASSQLPTGLGTNEKLFF. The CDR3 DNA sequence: TGCGCCAGCAGCCAACTACCGACAGGCCTAGGAACTAATGAAAAACTGTTTTTT.

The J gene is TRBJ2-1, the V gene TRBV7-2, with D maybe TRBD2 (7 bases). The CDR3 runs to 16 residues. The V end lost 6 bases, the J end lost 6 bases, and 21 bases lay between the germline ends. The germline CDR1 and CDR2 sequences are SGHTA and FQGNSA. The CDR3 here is CASRPPGGRVRNEQFF. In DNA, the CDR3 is TGTGCCAGCAGGCCCCCGGGGGGCCGGGTTCGCAATGAGCAGTTCTTC.

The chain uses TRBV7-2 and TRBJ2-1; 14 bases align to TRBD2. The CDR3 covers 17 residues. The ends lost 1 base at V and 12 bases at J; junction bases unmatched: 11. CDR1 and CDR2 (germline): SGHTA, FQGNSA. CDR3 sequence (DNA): TGTGCCAGCAGCTTAGGGGGTAGGGGGACTAGCGGGAGCTTGCAGTTCTTC. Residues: CASSLGGRGTSGSLQFF. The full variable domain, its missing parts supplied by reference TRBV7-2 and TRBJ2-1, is GAGVSQSPSNKVTEKGKDVELRCDPISGHTALYWYRQSLGQGLEFLIYFQGNSAPDKSGLPSDRFSAERTGGSVSTLTIQRTQQEDSAVYLCASSLGGRGTSGSLQFFGPGTRLTVL.

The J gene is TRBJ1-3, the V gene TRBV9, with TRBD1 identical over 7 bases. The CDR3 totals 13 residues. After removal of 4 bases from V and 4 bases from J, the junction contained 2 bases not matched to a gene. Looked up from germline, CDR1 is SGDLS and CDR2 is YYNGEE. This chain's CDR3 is CASSTGDGNTIYF. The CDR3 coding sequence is TGTGCCAGCAGCACAGGGGACGGAAACACCATATATTTT.

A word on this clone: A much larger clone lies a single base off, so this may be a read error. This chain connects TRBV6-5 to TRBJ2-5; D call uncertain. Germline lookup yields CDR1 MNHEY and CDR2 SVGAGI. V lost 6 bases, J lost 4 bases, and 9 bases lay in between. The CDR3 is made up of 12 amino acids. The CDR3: CASSSLGETQYF. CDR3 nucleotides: TGTGCCAGCAGCTCCCTGGGAGAGACCCAGTACTTC.

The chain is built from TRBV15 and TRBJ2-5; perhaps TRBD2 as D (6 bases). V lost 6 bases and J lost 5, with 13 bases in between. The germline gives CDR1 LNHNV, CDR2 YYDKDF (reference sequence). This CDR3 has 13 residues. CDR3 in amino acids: CATSPGLAETQYF. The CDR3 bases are TGTGCCACCAGTCCCGGGCTAGCGGAGACCCAGTACTTC.

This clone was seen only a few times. The CDR3 bases are TGTGCCAGCAGTTACGGGGGGCGCGAAGAGACCCAGTACTTC. This translates into CASSYGGREETQYF. The chain has TRBV6-5 and TRBJ2-5; either TRBD1 or TRBD2 may fit D (6 bases each). This CDR3 is built from 14 residues. Germline V gene data show CDR1 as MNHEY and CDR2 as SVGAGI. V dropped 2 bases and J dropped 3 bases, with 10 bases sitting between them.

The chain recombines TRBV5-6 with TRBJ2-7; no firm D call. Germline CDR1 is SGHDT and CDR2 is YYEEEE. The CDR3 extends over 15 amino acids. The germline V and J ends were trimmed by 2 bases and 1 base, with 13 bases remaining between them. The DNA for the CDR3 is TGTGCCAGCAGCTTCGGCGCACGGGCGTCCTACGAGCAGTACTTC. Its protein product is CASSFGARASYEQYF.

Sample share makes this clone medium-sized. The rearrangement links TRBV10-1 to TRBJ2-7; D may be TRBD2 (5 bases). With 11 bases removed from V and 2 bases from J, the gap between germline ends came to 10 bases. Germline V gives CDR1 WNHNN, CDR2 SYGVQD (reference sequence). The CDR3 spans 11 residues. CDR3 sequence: CARVGTYEQYF. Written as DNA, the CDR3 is TGCGCCCGGGTCGGGACCTACGAGCAGTACTTC.

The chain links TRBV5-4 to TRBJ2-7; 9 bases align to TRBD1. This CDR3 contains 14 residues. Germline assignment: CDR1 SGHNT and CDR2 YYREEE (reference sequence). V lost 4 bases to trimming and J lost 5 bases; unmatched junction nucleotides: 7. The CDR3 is CASSPDRGSDEQYF. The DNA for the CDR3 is TGTGCCAGCAGCCCGGACAGGGGTAGCGACGAGCAGTACTTC.

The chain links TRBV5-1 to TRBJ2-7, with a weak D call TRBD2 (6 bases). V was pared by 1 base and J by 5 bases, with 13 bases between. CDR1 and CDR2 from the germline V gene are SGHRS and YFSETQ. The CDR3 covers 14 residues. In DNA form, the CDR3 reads TGCGCCAGCAGCTTGTGGGAGGCTGGGGACGAGCAGTACTTC. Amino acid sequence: CASSLWEAGDEQYF.